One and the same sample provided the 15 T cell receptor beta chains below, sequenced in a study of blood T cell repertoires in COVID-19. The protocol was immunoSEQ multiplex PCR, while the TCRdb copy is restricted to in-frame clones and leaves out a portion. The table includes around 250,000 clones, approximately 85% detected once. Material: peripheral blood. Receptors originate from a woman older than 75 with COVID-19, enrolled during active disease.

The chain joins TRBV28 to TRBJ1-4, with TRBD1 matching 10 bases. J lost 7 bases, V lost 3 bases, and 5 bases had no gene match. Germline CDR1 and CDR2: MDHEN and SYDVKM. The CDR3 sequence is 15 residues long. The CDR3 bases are TGTGCCAGCAGTTTTCCACGGACAGGGGGTGAAAAACTGTTTTTT. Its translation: CASSFPRTGGEKLFF.

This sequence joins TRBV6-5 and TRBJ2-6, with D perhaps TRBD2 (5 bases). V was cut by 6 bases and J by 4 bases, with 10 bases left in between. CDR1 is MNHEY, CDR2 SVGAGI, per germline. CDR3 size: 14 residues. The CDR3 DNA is TGTGCCAGCAGGGACGGGAAAGGGGCCAACGTCCTGACTTTC. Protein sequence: CASRDGKGANVLTF.

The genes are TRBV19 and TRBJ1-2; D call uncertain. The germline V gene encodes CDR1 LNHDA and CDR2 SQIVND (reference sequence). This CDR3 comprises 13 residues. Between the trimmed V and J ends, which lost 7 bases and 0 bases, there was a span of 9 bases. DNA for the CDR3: TGTGCCAGTACTTTGTCAGCTAACTATGGCTACACCTTC. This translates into CASTLSANYGYTF.

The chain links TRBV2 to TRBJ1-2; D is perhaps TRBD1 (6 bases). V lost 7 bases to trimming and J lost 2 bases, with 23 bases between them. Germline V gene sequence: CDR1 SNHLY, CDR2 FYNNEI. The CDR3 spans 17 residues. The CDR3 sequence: CASTKPMGDTENYGYTF. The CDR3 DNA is TGTGCCAGCACCAAACCCATGGGGGACACCGAAAACTATGGCTACACCTTC.

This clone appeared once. Here the CDR3 DNA reads TGTGCCAGCTCACCCCTAAGGACAGGGGAGTCACCCCTCCACTTT. This translates into CASSPLRTGESPLHF. V gene TRBV18 combines with J gene TRBJ1-6; TRBD1 agrees at 9 bases. The V gene end was trimmed by 3 bases and the J gene end by 10 bases; junction bases not matched to a gene: 7. The CDR3 is made up of 15 amino acids. Germline V gene data show CDR1 as KGHSH and CDR2 as LQKENI.

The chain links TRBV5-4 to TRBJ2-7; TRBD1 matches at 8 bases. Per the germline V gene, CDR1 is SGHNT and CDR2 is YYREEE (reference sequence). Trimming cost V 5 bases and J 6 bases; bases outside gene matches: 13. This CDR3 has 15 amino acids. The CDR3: CASSRNRDRSFEQYF. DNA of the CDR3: TGTGCCAGCAGTCGGAACCGGGACAGGTCGTTCGAGCAGTACTTC.

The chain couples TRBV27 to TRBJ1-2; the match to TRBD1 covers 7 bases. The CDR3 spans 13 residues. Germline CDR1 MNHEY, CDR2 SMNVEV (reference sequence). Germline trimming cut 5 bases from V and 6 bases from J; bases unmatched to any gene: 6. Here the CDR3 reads CASSPRTGDGYTF. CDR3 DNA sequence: TGTGCCAGCAGTCCGCGGACAGGAGATGGCTACACCTTC.

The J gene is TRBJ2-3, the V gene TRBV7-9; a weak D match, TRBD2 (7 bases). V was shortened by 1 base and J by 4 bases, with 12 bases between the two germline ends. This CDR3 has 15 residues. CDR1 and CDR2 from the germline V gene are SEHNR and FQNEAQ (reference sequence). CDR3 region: CASSLVGGRADTQYF. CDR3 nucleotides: TGTGCCAGCAGCTTAGTCGGGGGGCGGGCAGATACGCAGTATTTT.

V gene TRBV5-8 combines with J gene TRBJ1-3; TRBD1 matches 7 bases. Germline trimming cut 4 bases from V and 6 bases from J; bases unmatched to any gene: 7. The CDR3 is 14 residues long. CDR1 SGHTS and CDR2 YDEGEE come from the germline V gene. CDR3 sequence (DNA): TGTGCCAGCAGCCCGGACAGGACTCCAAACACCATATATTTT. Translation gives CASSPDRTPNTIYF.

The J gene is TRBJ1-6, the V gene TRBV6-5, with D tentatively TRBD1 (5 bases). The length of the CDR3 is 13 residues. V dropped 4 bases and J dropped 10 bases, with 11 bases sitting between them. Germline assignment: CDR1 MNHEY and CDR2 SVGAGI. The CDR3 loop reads CASSSQGGSPLHF. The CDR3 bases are TGTGCCAGCAGTTCGCAGGGAGGATCACCCCTCCACTTT.

CDR3 sequence: CASSQLGAGGETQYF. The CDR3 DNA reads as TGTGCCAGCAGCCAACTGGGGGCGGGTGGAGAGACCCAGTACTTC. The chain links TRBV7-2 to TRBJ2-5; D possibly corresponds to TRBD1 (6 bases). CDR3 length equals 15 residues. Trimming removed 5 bases from V and 4 bases from J, with 17 bases in between. Germline CDR1 reads SGHTA; CDR2 reads FQGNSA.

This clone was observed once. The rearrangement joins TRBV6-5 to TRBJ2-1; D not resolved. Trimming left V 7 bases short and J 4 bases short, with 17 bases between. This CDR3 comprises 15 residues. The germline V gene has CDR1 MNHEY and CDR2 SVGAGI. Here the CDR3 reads CASTMGLWLYNEQFF. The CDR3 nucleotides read TGTGCCAGCACCATGGGCCTTTGGTTGTACAATGAGCAGTTCTTC.

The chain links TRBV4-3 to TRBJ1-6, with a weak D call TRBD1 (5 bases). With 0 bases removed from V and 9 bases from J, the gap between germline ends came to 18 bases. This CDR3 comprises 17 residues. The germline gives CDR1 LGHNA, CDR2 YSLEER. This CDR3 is CASSQDLRSLRGSPLHF. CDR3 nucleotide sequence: TGCGCCAGCAGCCAAGACCTTCGGTCCCTTAGGGGTTCACCCCTCCACTTT.

The CDR3, as DNA: TGTGCCAGCAGCGCAAACCGGGGGATGGCGAGCTCTGGAAACACCATATATTTT. Its protein product is CASSANRGMASSGNTIYF. This chain connects TRBV9 to TRBJ1-3; a weak D match, TRBD1 (5 bases). The V end lost 3 bases, the J end lost 0 bases, and 19 bases lay between the germline ends. The CDR3 is 18 residues long. Germline CDR1 SGDLS, CDR2 YYNGEE.

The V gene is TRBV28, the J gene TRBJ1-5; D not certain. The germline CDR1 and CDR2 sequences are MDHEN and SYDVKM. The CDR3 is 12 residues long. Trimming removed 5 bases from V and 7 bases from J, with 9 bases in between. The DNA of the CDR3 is TGTGCCAGCAGTGGTTCCGGGCAGCCCCAGCATTTT. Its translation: CASSGSGQPQHF.